One and the same sample provided the 32 T cell receptor beta chains below, sequenced in a study of response to subunit inactivated influenza vaccine. One entry per CDR3 protein results from TCRdb running MiXCR on the RT-PCR reads. This sample has approximately 310,000 distinct CDR3 sequences, with just over 20% found just once. The sample in question was PBMCs from blood, obtained about 20 months after vaccination. These receptor sequences come from a man aged 45 to 70 who received an inactivated influenza vaccine.

This clonotype was found a few times. J is TRBJ2-1 and V is TRBV4-3, with 10 bases identical to TRBD2. The CDR3 loop spans 15 amino acids. CDR1 is LGHNA and CDR2 is YSLEER in the germline V gene. The V and J ends lost 2 bases and 3 bases, in that order; junction bases with no gene match: 1. CDR3 amino acids: CASSQRTSGYNEQFF. CDR3 bases: TGCGCCAGCAGCCAACGGACTAGCGGCTACAATGAGCAGTTCTTC.

This chain links TRBV6-5 with TRBJ1-1; D unresolved. CDR3 length: 14 residues. V lost 5 bases to trimming and J lost 1 base, with 11 bases between them. Looked up from germline, CDR1 is MNHEY and CDR2 is SVGAGI. The CDR3 is CASSLQPENTEAFF. In DNA form, the CDR3 reads TGTGCCAGCAGTCTACAACCGGAGAACACTGAAGCTTTCTTT.

The V and J genes are TRBV12-3 or TRBV12-4 and TRBJ2-7; 9 bases are shared with TRBD2. This CDR3 contains 15 residues. With V trimmed by 2 bases and J by 7 bases, 9 bases remained unmatched. The CDR3 here is CASSLRSGGLSEQYF. The CDR3, as DNA: TGTGCCAGCAGTTTAAGGAGCGGGGGGCTCTCTGAGCAGTACTTC.

This clonotype was detected only a few times. V is TRBV12-3 or TRBV12-4 and J is TRBJ1-6; D gene uncertain. The CDR3 consists of 15 residues. The V end lost 6 bases, the J end lost 4 bases, and 13 bases lay between the germline ends. CDR3 loop: CASRIGIGYNSPLHF. The CDR3 DNA is TGTGCCAGCAGAATTGGGATCGGTTATAATTCACCCCTCCACTTT.

In this sample, this clonotype turned up a few times. The CDR3: CASSPRLALGAGELFF. Written as DNA, the CDR3 is TGTGCCAGCAGCCCCCGACTGGCCTTAGGGGCCGGGGAGCTGTTTTTT. The V gene is TRBV7-2, the J gene TRBJ2-2; D may be TRBD1 (5 bases). V dropped 5 bases and J dropped 6 bases, with 19 bases sitting between them. Per germline, CDR1 SGHTA and CDR2 FQGNSA. The CDR3 has 16 amino acids. The complete variable domain, with remaining parts taken from reference TRBV7-2 and TRBJ2-2, reads GAGVSQSPSNKVTEKGKDVELRCDPISGHTALYWYRQSLGQGLEFLIYFQGNSAPDKSGLPSDRFSAERTGGSVSTLTIQRTQQEDSAVYLCASSPRLALGAGELFFGEGSRLTVL.

The V call is TRBV7-2, the J call TRBJ2-1, with 9 bases lining up with TRBD2. CDR3 length: 17 amino acids. CDR1 is SGHTA and CDR2 is FQGNSA in the germline V gene. After removal of 5 bases from V and 1 base from J, the junction contained 9 bases not matched to a gene. CDR3 in amino acids: CASSGGGGAGSYNEQFF. CDR3 DNA sequence: TGTGCCAGCAGCGGTGGCGGGGGGGCCGGGTCCTACAATGAGCAGTTCTTC.

The V and J genes are TRBV5-6 and TRBJ2-1; 8 bases align to TRBD1. The CDR3 runs 15 residues. Trimming at V came to 4 bases and at J to 4 bases, leaving 7 bases not matched to a gene. Germline-derived CDR1 and CDR2 are SGHDT and YYEEEE. The CDR3 DNA is TGTGCCAGCAGCAGAAGACAGGGGCAGTACAATGAGCAGTTCTTC. It is translated as CASSRRQGQYNEQFF.

This sequence joins TRBV2 and TRBJ2-7; TRBD2 matches 8 bases. This CDR3 has 14 residues. Trimming removed 5 bases from V and 6 bases from J; junction bases left unmatched: 9. CDR1 is SNHLY and CDR2 is FYNNEI in the germline V gene. This CDR3 reads CASSPHGRALEQYF. CDR3 DNA: TGTGCCAGCAGTCCTCACGGGAGGGCCCTCGAGCAGTACTTC. Looking up the rest from reference TRBV2 and TRBJ2-7 gives the full variable domain: EPEVTQTPSHQVTQMGQEVILRCVPISNHLYFYWYRQILGQKVEFLVSFYNNEISEKSEIFDDQFSVERPDGSNFTLKIRSTKLEDSAMYFCASSPHGRALEQYFGPGTRLTVT.

J is TRBJ1-5 and V is TRBV30; D gene ambiguous. V was cut by 1 base and J by 4 bases, with 8 bases left in between. This CDR3 is built from 13 residues. CDR1 is GTSNPN, CDR2 SVGIG, per germline (reference sequence). The CDR3 reads CAWSGMGNQPQHF. The CDR3, as DNA: TGTGCCTGGAGTGGAATGGGGAATCAGCCCCAGCATTTT.

The rearrangement uses TRBV2 and TRBJ2-1; 7 bases match TRBD2. The junction had 6 bases not matched to a gene; V was cut back by 6 bases and J by 1 base. Per the germline V gene, CDR1 is SNHLY and CDR2 is FYNNEI. The CDR3 spans 15 residues. The CDR3 nucleotides read TGTGCCAGCAGCCCCCGGCGGGAGTCCTACAATGAGCAGTTCTTC. Its translation is CASSPRRESYNEQFF.

This clonotype was picked up one time. This rearrangement joins TRBV2 to TRBJ2-2, with D unclear. V lost 4 bases to trimming and J lost 8 bases, with 11 bases between them. Germline assignment: CDR1 SNHLY and CDR2 FYNNEI. The CDR3 length is 13 residues. The CDR3 DNA sequence: TGTGCCAGCAGTGGACGGACCCGTGGGGAGCTGTTTTTT. Its translation: CASSGRTRGELFF.

The chain combines TRBV4-1 with TRBJ1-2; D is uncertain. The germline V gene encodes CDR1 MGHRA and CDR2 YSYEKL. V lost 6 bases, J lost 7 bases, and 15 bases lay in between. This CDR3 is 13 amino acids long. For the CDR3, the DNA is TGCGCCAGCAGGAATCTCGGAAGGGCTGGCTACACCTTC. This gives the protein CASRNLGRAGYTF.

This clonotype came up many times. The chain couples TRBV7-9 to TRBJ1-1; a possible D gene is TRBD1 (6 bases). This CDR3 comprises 14 residues. Germline V gene data show CDR1 as SEHNR and CDR2 as FQNEAQ (reference sequence). Between the trimmed V and J ends, which lost 5 bases and 4 bases, there was a span of 14 bases. The CDR3 loop reads CASSPAMGATEAFF. The DNA for the CDR3 is TGTGCCAGCAGCCCCGCTATGGGGGCCACTGAAGCTTTCTTT.

The V and J genes are TRBV7-9 and TRBJ2-3; D remains unclear. The CDR3 runs 13 residues. Germline V CDR1 and CDR2: SEHNR, FQNEAQ (reference sequence). With 1 base removed from V and 6 bases from J, the gap between germline ends came to 8 bases. CDR3 nucleotides: TGTGCCAGCAGCTTAGGGTCCCACGATACGCAGTATTTT. Its translation: CASSLGSHDTQYF.

The CDR3 region is CASSRSGQGARTDTQYF. Written as DNA, the CDR3 is TGTGCCAGCAGCCGTTCAGGGCAGGGGGCTCGGACAGATACGCAGTATTTT. This chain connects TRBV3-1 to TRBJ2-3; 8 bases are shared with TRBD1. With 4 bases clipped from V and 3 bases from J, the junction kept 12 bases outside the gene matches. The germline V gene encodes CDR1 LGHDT and CDR2 YNNKEL (reference sequence). The CDR3 extends over 17 amino acids.

This clonotype was observed many times. This chain links TRBV5-1 with TRBJ2-7; D uncertain. The V end was cut by 0 bases, the J end by 3 bases, with 4 bases between. The CDR3 sequence is 12 residues long. Germline V lookup: CDR1 SGHRS, CDR2 YFSETQ. For the CDR3, the DNA is TGCGCCAGCAGCTTGGACTACTACGAGCAGTACTTC. This translates into CASSLDYYEQYF.

The genes are TRBV4-1 and TRBJ1-5; D unresolved. CDR1 and CDR2 (germline): MGHRA, YSYEKL. This CDR3 contains 17 residues. The V end lost 4 bases, the J end lost 1 base, and 17 bases lay between the germline ends. The CDR3 DNA reads TGCGCCAGCAGCCTCATCCTGTTGAGACAAAGCAATCAGCCCCAGCATTTT. Protein sequence: CASSLILLRQSNQPQHF.

The chain carries TRBV5-1 and TRBJ1-2, with a tentative D call TRBD1 (6 bases). Trimming pared 3 bases from V and 2 bases from J, leaving 11 bases between. The CDR3 covers 14 residues. Per germline, CDR1 SGHRS and CDR2 YFSETQ. The CDR3 spells CASSSAGANYGYTF. CDR3 in DNA: TGCGCCAGCAGCTCTGCGGGGGCCAACTATGGCTACACCTTC.

A few counts support this clonotype. The V gene is TRBV24-1, the J gene TRBJ2-3; TRBD2 aligns across 13 bases. V lost 4 bases, J lost 2 bases, and 5 bases stayed unmatched. CDR3 size: 17 residues. CDR1 and CDR2 (germline): KGHDR, SFDVKD. CDR3 in amino acids: CATSDRTSGGTTDTQYF. In DNA, the CDR3 is TGTGCCACCAGTGACCGGACTAGCGGGGGTACCACAGATACGCAGTATTTT.

The J gene is TRBJ2-1, the V gene TRBV12-3 or TRBV12-4, with TRBD1 matching 7 bases. Germline trimming cut 5 bases from V and 9 bases from J; bases unmatched to any gene: 4. The CDR3 has 12 residues. The CDR3 protein is CASSPGTVEQFF. The CDR3 DNA is TGTGCCAGCAGTCCAGGGACAGTTGAGCAGTTCTTC.

The chain employs TRBV12-3 or TRBV12-4 and TRBJ1-1; TRBD1 might be the D (5 bases). Deletions cut 5 bases from V and 4 bases from J, with 11 bases between. The CDR3 loop spans 13 amino acids. CDR3 in amino acids: CASSVRGGTEAFF. The CDR3 DNA sequence: TGTGCCAGCAGTGTCCGGGGCGGCACTGAAGCTTTCTTT.

The gene calls are TRBV27 and TRBJ2-7; TRBD1 matches at 12 bases. CDR3 length: 14 residues. CDR1 is MNHEY and CDR2 is SMNVEV in the germline V gene (reference sequence). Trimming took 6 bases from V and 7 from J; bases not matched to a gene: 7. CDR3 DNA sequence: TGTGCCAGCAGCAAAGGGACAGGGGGCAGGGAGCAGTACTTC. Encoded protein: CASSKGTGGREQYF.

In its sample, this clonotype was seen many times. This sequence joins TRBV7-9 and TRBJ1-4, with D unclear. Trimming removed 5 bases at V and 3 bases at J, with 1 base between. Germline lookup yields CDR1 SEHNR and CDR2 FQNEAQ (reference sequence). The CDR3 consists of 11 residues. CDR3 nucleotides: TGTGCCAGCAGCCCTAATGAAAAACTGTTTTTT. Its protein product is CASSPNEKLFF.

The chain links TRBV12-3 or TRBV12-4 to TRBJ1-4; possible D gene TRBD1, 6 bases. The CDR3 runs 13 residues. Trimming cost V 4 bases and J 8 bases, with 11 bases left between them. CDR3 nucleotide sequence: TGTGCCAGCAGTTGGGCTAGGGGGGAAAAACTGTTTTTT. Its translation is CASSWARGEKLFF.

In this sample, this clonotype turned up a few times. The chain employs TRBV3-1 and TRBJ1-3; tentatively, D is TRBD1 (5 bases). Trimming removed 2 bases at V and 0 bases at J, with 8 bases between. The germline CDR1 and CDR2 sequences are LGHDT and YNNKEL (reference sequence). The CDR3 loop spans 15 amino acids. CDR3 region: CASSQNRYSGNTIYF. The CDR3 nucleotides are TGTGCCAGCAGCCAAAACAGGTACTCTGGAAACACCATATATTTT.

This clonotype was seen only a few times. J is TRBJ2-3 and V is TRBV18, with D tentatively TRBD1 (5 bases). Germline CDR1 is KGHSH and CDR2 is LQKENI. V was pared by 2 bases and J by 6 bases, with 18 bases between. This CDR3 region has 16 residues. The CDR3 spells CASSPNQRQGWDTQYF. DNA for the CDR3: TGTGCCAGCTCACCAAATCAGCGCCAGGGTTGGGATACGCAGTATTTT. The variable domain in full, with the rest retrieved from reference TRBV18 and TRBJ2-3, is NAGVMQNPRHLVRRRGQEARLRCSPMKGHSHVYWYRQLPEEGLKFMVYLQKENIIDESGMPKERFSAEFPKEGPSILRIQQVVRGDSAAYFCASSPNQRQGWDTQYFGPGTRLTVL.

J is TRBJ1-4 and V is TRBV29-1; D is undetermined. CDR1 and CDR2 from the germline V gene are SQVTM and ANQGSEA. The CDR3 spans 13 residues. Trimming pared 3 bases from V and 13 bases from J, leaving 18 bases between. CDR3 nucleotide sequence: TGCAGCGTTGACGACGGCGGCGGCCCCGGACTGTTTTTT. Amino acids: CSVDDGGGPGLFF.

This clonotype was found a few times. The V and J genes are TRBV9 and TRBJ2-1; 7 bases are a match to TRBD2. This CDR3 is 15 amino acids long. CDR1 SGDLS and CDR2 YYNGEE come from the germline V gene. Germline trimming cut 4 bases from V and 7 bases from J; bases unmatched to any gene: 11. The CDR3 reads CASSPGRSGRNEQFF. The CDR3 bases are TGTGCCAGCAGCCCCGGTAGGTCCGGGAGGAATGAGCAGTTCTTC.

This clonotype was counted only a few times. CDR3 bases: TGTGCCAGCAGTTTCGGGGTCTCCACCACTGAAGCTTTCTTT. Protein sequence: CASSFGVSTTEAFF. This chain links TRBV12-3 or TRBV12-4 with TRBJ1-1; D remains ambiguous. The V and J ends lost 3 bases and 4 bases respectively, with 12 bases between them. The CDR3 spans 14 residues.

A few counts support this clonotype. The rearrangement links TRBV4-3 to TRBJ2-7; D remains ambiguous. Germline CDR1 LGHNA, CDR2 YSLEER. The CDR3 has 15 residues. Trimming removed 1 base at V and 0 bases at J, with 10 bases between. The CDR3: CASSQAFSSSYEQYF. Written as DNA, the CDR3 is TGCGCCAGCAGCCAAGCCTTTTCGAGCTCCTACGAGCAGTACTTC.

This clonotype was counted at least ten times. The chain has TRBV7-2 and TRBJ1-1; perhaps TRBD1 as D (5 bases). The CDR3 contains 14 residues. Germline V lookup: CDR1 SGHTA, CDR2 FQGNSA. Trimming took 4 bases from V and 5 from J, leaving 14 bases between them. In nucleotides, the CDR3 is TGTGCCAGCAGCTCAATGGGCCAGGGTACTGAAGCTTTCTTT. It is translated as CASSSMGQGTEAFF. Full variable domain (outside the CDR3, taken from reference TRBV7-2 and TRBJ1-1): GAGVSQSPSNKVTEKGKDVELRCDPISGHTALYWYRQSLGQGLEFLIYFQGNSAPDKSGLPSDRFSAERTGGSVSTLTIQRTQQEDSAVYLCASSSMGQGTEAFFGQGTRLTVV.

This clonotype came up a few times. In DNA form, the CDR3 reads TGTGCCAGCAGCTTAGTGGGATCGTCGACCCAGTACTTC. Encoded protein: CASSLVGSSTQYF. The V call is TRBV7-2, the J call TRBJ2-5; the D is unclear. Germline V CDR1 and CDR2: SGHTA, FQGNSA. V was cut by 1 base and J by 7 bases, with 10 bases left in between. The length of the CDR3 is 13 residues.